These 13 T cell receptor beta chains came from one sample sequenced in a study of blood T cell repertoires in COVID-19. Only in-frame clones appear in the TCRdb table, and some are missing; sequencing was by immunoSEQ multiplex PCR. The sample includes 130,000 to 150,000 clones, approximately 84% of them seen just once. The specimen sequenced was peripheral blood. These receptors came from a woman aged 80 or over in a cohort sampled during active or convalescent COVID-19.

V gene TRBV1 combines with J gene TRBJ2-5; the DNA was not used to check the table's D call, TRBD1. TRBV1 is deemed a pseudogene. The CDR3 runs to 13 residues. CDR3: CTSSLDNQETQYF. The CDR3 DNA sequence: TGCACCAGCAGCCTCGACAACCAAGAGACCCAGTACTTC.

CDR3 DNA sequence: TGTGCCAGCAGCGTACTTCCACAGGGAACGTCGGTAAATTCACCCCTCCACTTT. Its protein product is CASSVLPQGTSVNSPLHF. The J gene is TRBJ1-6, the V gene TRBV9; TRBD1 is a possible D gene (6 bases). Trimming left V 1 base short and J 7 bases short, with 21 bases between. Germline V gene lookup returns CDR1 SGDLS and CDR2 YYNGEE. The CDR3 extends over 18 amino acids.

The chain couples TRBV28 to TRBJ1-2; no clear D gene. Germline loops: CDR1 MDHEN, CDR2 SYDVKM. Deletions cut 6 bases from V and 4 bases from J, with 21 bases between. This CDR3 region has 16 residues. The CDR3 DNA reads TGTGCCAGCAGAGCAATATTGAACCGGGGAGCCTATGGCTACACCTTC. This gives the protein CASRAILNRGAYGYTF.

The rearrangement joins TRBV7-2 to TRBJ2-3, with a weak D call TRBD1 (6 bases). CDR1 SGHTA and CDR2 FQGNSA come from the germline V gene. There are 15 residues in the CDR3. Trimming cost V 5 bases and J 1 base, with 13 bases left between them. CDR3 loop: CASSTLPGGTDTQYF. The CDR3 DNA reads TGTGCCAGCAGCACACTCCCAGGGGGCACAGATACGCAGTATTTT. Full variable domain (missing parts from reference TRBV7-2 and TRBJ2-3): GAGVSQSPSNKVTEKGKDVELRCDPISGHTALYWYRQSLGQGLEFLIYFQGNSAPDKSGLPSDRFSAERTGGSVSTLTIQRTQQEDSAVYLCASSTLPGGTDTQYFGPGTRLTVL.

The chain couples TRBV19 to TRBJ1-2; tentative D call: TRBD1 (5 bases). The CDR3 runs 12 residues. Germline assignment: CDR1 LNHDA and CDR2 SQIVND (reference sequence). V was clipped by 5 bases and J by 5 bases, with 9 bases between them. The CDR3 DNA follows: TGTGCCAGTAGTCAGGGTGGTTATGGCTACACCTTC. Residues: CASSQGGYGYTF.

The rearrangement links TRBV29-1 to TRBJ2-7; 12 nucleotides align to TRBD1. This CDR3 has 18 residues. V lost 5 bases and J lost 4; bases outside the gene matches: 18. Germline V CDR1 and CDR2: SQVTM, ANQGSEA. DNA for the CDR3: TGCAGCGTTCTCCCGGGACAGGGGGCGCGCGGGGGGGCTTACGAGCAGTACTTC. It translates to CSVLPGQGARGGAYEQYF.

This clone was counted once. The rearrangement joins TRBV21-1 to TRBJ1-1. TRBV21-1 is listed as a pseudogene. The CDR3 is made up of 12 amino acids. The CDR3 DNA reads TGTGCCAGCAGCAAAGGTTGCGGGGGCGCTTTCTTT. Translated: CASSKGCGGAFF.

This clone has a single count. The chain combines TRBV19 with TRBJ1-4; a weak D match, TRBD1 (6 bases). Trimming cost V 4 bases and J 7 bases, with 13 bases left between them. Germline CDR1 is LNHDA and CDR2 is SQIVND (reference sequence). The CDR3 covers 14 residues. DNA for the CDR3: TGTGCCAGTAGTAACGTTGGGGGCGGTGAAAAACTGTTTTTT. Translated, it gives CASSNVGGGEKLFF.

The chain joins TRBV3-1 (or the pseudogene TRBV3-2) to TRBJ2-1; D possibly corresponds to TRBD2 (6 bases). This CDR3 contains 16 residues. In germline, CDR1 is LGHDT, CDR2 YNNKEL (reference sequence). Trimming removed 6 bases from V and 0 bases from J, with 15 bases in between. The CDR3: CASRSGRTSSYNEQFF. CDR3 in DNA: TGTGCCAGCAGAAGCGGGCGGACAAGCTCCTACAATGAGCAGTTCTTC.

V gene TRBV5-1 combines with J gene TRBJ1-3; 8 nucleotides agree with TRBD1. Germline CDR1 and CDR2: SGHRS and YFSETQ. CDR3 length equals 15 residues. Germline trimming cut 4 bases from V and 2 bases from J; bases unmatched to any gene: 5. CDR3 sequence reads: CASSGQGSAGNTIYF. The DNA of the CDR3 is TGCGCCAGCAGCGGACAGGGTTCGGCTGGAAACACCATATATTTT.

Written as DNA, the CDR3 is TGTGCCAGCGGAATGACTATCACAGATACGCAGTATTTT. It yields the protein CASGMTITDTQYF. V usage is TRBV6-5 and J usage is TRBJ2-3, with a tentative D call TRBD2 (5 bases). V lost 8 bases to trimming and J lost 2 bases, with 11 bases between them. The CDR3 sequence is 13 residues long. Germline CDR1 and CDR2: MNHEY and SVGAGI.

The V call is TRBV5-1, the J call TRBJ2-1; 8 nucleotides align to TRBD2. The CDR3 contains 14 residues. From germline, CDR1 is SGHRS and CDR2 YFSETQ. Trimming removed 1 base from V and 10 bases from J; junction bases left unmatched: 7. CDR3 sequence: CASSLLAGGREQFF. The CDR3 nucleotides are TGCGCCAGCAGCTTGCTGGCGGGGGGAAGGGAGCAGTTCTTC. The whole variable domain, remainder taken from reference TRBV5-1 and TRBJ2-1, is KAGVTQTPRYLIKTRGQQVTLSCSPISGHRSVSWYQQTPGQGLQFLFEYFSETQRNKGNFPGRFSGRQFSNSRSEMNVSTLELGDSALYLCASSLLAGGREQFFGPGTRLTVL.

Written as DNA, the CDR3 is TGTGCCAGCTCACTATGGACTAGCGGGGTCTCTAACAATGAGCAGTTCTTC. It encodes CASSLWTSGVSNNEQFF. V is TRBV18 and J is TRBJ2-1; 12 bases match TRBD2. Per germline, CDR1 KGHSH and CDR2 LQKENI. This CDR3 region has 17 residues. The J segment lost 5 bases and the V segment lost 4 bases, leaving 9 bases of the junction unmatched. The variable domain in full, completed from reference TRBV18 and TRBJ2-1, reads NAGVMQNPRHLVRRRGQEARLRCSPMKGHSHVYWYRQLPEEGLKFMVYLQKENIIDESGMPKERFSAEFPKEGPSILRIQQVVRGDSAAYFCASSLWTSGVSNNEQFFGPGTRLTVL.